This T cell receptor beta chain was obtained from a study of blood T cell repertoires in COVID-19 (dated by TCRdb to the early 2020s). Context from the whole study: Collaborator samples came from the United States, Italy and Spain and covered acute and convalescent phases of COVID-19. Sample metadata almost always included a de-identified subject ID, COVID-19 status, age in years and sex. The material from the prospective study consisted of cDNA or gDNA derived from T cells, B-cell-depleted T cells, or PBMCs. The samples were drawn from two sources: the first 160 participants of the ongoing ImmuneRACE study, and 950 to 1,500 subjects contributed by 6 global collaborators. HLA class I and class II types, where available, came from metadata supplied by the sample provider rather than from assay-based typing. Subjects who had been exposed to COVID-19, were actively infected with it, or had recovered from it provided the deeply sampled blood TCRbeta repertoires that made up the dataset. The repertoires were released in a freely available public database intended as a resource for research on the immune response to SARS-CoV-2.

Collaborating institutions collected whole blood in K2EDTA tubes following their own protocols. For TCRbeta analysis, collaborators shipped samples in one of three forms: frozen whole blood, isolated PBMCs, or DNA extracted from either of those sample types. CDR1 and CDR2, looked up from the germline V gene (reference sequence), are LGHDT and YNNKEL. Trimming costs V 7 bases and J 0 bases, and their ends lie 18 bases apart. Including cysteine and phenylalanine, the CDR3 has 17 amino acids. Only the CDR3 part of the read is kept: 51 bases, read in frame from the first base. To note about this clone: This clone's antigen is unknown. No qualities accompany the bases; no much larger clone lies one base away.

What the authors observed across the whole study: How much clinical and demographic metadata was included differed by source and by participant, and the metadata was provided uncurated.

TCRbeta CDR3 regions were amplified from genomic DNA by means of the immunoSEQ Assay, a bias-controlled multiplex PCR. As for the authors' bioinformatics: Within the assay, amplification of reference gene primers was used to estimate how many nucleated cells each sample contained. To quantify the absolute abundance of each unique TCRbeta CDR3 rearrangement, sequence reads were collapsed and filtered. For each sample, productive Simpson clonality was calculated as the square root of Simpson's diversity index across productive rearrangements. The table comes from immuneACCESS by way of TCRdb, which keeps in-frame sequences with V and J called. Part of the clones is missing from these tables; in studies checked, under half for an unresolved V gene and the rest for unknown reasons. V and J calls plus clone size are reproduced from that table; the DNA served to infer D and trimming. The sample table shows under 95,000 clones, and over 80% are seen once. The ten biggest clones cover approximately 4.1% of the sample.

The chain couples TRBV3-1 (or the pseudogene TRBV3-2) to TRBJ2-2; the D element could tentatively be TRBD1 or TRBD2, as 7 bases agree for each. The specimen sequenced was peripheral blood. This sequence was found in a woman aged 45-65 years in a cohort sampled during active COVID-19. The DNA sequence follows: TGTGCCAGCACCCAGGGGGGGCTAGCGGCGAACACCGGGGAGCTGTTTTTT. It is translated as CASTQGGLAANTGELFF.